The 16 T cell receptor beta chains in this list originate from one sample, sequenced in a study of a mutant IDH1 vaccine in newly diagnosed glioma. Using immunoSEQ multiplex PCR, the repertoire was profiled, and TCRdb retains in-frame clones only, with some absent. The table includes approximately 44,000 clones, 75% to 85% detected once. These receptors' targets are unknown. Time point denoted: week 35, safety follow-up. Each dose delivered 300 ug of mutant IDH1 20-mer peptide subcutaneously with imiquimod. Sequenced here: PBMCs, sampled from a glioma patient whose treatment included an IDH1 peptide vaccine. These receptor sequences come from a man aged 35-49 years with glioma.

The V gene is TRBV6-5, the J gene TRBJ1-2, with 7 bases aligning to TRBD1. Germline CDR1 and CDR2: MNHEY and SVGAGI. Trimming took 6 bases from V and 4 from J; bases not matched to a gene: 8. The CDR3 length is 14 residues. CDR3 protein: CASRETGDPYGYTF. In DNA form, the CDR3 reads TGTGCCAGCAGAGAAACAGGGGATCCCTATGGCTACACCTTC.

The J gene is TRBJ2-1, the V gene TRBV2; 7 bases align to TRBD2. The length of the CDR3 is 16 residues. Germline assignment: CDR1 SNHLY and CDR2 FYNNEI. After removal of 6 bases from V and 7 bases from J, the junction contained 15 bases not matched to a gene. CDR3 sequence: CASRAGGTIVGNEQFF. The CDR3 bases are TGTGCCAGCAGAGCGGGCGGGACTATAGTGGGTAATGAGCAGTTCTTC.

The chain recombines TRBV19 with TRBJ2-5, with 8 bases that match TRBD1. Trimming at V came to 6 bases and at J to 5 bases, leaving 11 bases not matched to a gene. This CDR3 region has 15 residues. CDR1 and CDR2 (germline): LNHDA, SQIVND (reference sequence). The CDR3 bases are TGTGCCAGTAGACAACCGGGACAGGCAGGGGAGACCCAGTACTTC. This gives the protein CASRQPGQAGETQYF.

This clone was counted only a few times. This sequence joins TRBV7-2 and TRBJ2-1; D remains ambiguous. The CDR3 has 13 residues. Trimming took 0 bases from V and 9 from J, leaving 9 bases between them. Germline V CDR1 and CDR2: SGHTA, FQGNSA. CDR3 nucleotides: TGTGCCAGCAGCTTAGCGCGAGGCAGTGAGCAGTTCTTC. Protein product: CASSLARGSEQFF.

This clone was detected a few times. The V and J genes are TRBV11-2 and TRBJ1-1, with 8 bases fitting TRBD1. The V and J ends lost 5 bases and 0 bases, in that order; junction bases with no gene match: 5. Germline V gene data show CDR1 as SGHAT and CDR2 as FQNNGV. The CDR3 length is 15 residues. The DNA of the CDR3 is TGTGCCAGCAGCCCACGACAGGGGATGAACACTGAAGCTTTCTTT. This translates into CASSPRQGMNTEAFF.

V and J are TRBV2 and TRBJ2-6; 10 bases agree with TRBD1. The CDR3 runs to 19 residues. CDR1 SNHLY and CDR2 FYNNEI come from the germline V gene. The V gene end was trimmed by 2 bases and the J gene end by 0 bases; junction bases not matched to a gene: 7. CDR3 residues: CASSESRDRGSSGANVLTF. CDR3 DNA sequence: TGTGCCAGCAGTGAATCCCGGGACAGGGGTAGCTCTGGGGCCAACGTCCTGACTTTC.

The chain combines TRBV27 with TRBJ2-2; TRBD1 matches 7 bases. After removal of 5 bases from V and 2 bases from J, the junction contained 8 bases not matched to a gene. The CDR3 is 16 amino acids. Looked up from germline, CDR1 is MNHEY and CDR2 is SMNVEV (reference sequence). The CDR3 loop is CASSPGDSQNTGELFF. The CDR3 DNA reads TGTGCCAGCAGTCCCGGGGACAGCCAAAACACCGGGGAGCTGTTTTTT.

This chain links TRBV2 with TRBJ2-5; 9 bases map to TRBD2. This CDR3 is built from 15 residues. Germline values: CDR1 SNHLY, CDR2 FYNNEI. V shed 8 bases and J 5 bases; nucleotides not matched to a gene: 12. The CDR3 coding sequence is TGTGCCAGCGGAAATCTAGCGGGAAGAGCGGAGACCCAGTACTTC. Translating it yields CASGNLAGRAETQYF.

The CDR3: CASSASSYNEQFF. The CDR3 nucleotides are TGTGCCAGCAGCGCTAGCTCCTACAATGAGCAGTTCTTC. The chain combines TRBV9 with TRBJ2-1; D uncertain. Trimming removed 3 bases from V and 0 bases from J, with 4 bases in between. Germline V CDR1 and CDR2: SGDLS, YYNGEE. The CDR3 has 13 amino acids.

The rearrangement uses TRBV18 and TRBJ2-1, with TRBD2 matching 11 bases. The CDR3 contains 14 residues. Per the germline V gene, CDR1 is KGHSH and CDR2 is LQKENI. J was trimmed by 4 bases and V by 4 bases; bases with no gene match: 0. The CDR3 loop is CASSLAGGYNEQFF. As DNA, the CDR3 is TGTGCCAGCTCACTAGCGGGAGGGTACAATGAGCAGTTCTTC.

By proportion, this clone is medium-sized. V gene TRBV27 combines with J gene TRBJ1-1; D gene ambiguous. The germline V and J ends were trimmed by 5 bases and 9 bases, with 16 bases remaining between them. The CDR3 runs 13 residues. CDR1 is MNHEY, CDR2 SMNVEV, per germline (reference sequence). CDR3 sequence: CASSPDGRTQAFF. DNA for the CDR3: TGTGCCAGCAGTCCCGATGGACGGACTCAAGCTTTCTTT.

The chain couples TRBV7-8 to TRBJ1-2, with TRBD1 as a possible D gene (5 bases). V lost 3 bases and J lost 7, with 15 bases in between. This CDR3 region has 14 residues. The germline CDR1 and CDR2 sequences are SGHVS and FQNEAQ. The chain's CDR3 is CASSLGRQSPGYTF. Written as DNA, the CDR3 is TGTGCCAGCAGCTTGGGACGCCAGTCACCTGGCTACACCTTC.

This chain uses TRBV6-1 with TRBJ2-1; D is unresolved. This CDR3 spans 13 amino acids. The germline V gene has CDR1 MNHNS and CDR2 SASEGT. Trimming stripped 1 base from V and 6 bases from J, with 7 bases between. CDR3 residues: CASSEGLGNEQFF. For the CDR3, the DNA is TGTGCCAGCAGTGAAGGGCTAGGCAATGAGCAGTTCTTC.

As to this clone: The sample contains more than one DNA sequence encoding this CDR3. The CDR3 bases are TGTGCCAGCAGCTTAGGACAGAGTAATGAAAAACTGTTTTTT. Translated, it gives CASSLGQSNEKLFF. V is TRBV11-3 and J is TRBJ1-4; D possibly corresponds to TRBD1 (5 bases). V lost 1 base and J lost 4, with 7 bases in between. The CDR3 extends over 14 amino acids. The V gene's germline CDR1 is SGHNT and CDR2 YENEEA.

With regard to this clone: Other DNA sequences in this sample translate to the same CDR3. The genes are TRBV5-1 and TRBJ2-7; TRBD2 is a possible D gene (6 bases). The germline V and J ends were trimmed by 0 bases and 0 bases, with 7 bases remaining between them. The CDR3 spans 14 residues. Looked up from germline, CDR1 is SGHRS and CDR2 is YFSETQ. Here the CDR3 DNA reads TGCGCCAGCAGCTTGGACGGGAGCTCCTACGAGCAGTACGTC. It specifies CASSLDGSSYEQYV.

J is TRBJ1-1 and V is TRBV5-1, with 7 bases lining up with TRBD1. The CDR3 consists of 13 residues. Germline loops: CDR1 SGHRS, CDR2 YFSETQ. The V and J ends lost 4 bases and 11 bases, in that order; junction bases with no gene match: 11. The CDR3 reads CASSADRQETAFF. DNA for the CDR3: TGCGCCAGCAGCGCGGACAGGCAAGAAACGGCTTTCTTT.